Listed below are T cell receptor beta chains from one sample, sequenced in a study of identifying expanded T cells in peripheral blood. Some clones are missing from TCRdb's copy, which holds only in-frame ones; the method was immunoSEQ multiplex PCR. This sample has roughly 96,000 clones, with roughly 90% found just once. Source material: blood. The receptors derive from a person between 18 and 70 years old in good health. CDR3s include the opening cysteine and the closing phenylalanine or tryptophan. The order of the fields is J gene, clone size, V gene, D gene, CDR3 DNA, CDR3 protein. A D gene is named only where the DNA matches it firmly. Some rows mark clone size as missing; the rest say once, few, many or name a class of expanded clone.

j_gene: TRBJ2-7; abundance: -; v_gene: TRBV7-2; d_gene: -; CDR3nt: TGTGCCAGCAGACGGACGTCAAGCCTCTACGAGCAGTACTTC; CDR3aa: CASRRTSSLYEQYF
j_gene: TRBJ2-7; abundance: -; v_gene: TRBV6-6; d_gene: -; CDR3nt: TGTGCCAGCAGTTACAAGCAGGGTTACGAGCAGTACTTC; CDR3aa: CASSYKQGYEQYF
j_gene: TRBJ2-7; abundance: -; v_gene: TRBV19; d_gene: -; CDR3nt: TGTGCCAGTAGTATAAGAGACGAAGTCTACGAGCAGTACTTC; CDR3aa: CASSIRDEVYEQYF
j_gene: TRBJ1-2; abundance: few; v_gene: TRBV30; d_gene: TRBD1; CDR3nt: TGTGCCTGGGAGACAGGGGGGTATGGCTACACCTTC; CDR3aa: CAWETGGYGYTF
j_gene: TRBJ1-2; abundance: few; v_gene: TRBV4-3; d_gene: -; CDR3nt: TGCGCCAGCAGCCAAGACGGTGGAGACTATGGCTACACCTTC; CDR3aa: CASSQDGGDYGYTF
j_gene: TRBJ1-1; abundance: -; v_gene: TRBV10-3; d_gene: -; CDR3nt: TGTGCCATCAGGACCGGGAGCGAAGCTTTCTTT; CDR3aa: CAIRTGSEAFF
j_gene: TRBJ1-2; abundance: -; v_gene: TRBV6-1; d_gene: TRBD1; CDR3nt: TGTGCCAGCAGACCCTCGGACAGGGCTCGTGGCTACACCTTC; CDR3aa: CASRPSDRARGYTF
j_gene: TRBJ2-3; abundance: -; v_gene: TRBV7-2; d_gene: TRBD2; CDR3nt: TGTGCCAGCAGCTCTCGCCCAGGGACTAGCGGGAGTAGCACAGATACGCAGTATTTT; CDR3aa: CASSSRPGTSGSSTDTQYF
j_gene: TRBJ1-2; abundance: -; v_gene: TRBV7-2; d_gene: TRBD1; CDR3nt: TGTGCCAGCAGCCCAGGGGGCTGGGATGGCTACACCTTC; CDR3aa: CASSPGGWDGYTF
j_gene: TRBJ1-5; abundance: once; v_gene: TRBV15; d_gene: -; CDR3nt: TGTGCCACCAGCAGAGCAGGGTCGGGACAGCCCCAGCATTTT; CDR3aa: CATSRAGSGQPQHF
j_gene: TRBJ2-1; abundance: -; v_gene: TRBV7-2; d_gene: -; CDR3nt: TGTGCCAGCAGCGCACAGGTAATCGCGAATGAGCAGTTCTTC; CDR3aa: CASSAQVIANEQFF
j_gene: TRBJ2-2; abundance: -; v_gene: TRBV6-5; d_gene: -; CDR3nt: TGTGCCAGCAGTTGGGGACGCATATCCGGGGAGCTGTTTTTT; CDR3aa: CASSWGRISGELFF
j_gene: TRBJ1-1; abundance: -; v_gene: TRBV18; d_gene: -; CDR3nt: TGTGCCAGCTCACCACAGGGGGGTGAAGCTTTCTTT; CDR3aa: CASSPQGGEAFF
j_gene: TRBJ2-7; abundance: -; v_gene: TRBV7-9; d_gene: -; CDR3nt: TGTGCCAGCAGCTTACGATACGAGCAGTACTTC; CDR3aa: CASSLRYEQYF
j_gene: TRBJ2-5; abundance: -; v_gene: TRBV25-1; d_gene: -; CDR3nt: TGTGCCAGCAGTGAAGGGGGTTACCAAGAGACCCAGTACTTC; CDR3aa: CASSEGGYQETQYF
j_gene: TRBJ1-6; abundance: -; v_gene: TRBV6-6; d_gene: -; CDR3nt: TGTGCCAGCAGTGCCGGGACGGCTAATTCACCCCTCCACTTT; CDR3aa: CASSAGTANSPLHF
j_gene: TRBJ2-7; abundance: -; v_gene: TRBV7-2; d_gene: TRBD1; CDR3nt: TGTGCCAGCAGCCCGACAGGGGGCAGGTACGAGCAGTACTTC; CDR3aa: CASSPTGGRYEQYF
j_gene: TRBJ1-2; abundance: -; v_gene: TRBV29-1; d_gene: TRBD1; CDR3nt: TGCAGCGTTGAAGACTCAAGACAGGGGGTCAATGGCTACACCTTC; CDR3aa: CSVEDSRQGVNGYTF
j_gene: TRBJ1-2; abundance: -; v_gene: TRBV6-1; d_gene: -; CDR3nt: TGTGCCAGCAGTGAGCAGGGTTTAGGTGGCTACACCTTC; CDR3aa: CASSEQGLGGYTF
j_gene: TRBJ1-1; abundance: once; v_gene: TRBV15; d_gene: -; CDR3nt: TGTGCCACCAGCATCTCTATTCGGGAGGGAGTGGGTATGAACACTGAAGCTTTCTTT; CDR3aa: CATSISIREGVGMNTEAFF
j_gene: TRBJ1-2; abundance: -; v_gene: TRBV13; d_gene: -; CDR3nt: TGTGCCAGCAGCTTAGGGACAGCCTATGGCTACACCTTC; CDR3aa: CASSLGTAYGYTF
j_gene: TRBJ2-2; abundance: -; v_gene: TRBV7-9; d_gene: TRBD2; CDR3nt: TGTGCCAGCAGCTCGTCGGGGGGGACCGGGGAGCTGTTTTTT; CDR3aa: CASSSSGGTGELFF
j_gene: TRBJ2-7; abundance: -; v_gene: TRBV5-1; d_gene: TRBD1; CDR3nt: TGCGCCAGCAGCCCACGGGGACAGACGATCTACGAGCAGTACTTC; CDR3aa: CASSPRGQTIYEQYF
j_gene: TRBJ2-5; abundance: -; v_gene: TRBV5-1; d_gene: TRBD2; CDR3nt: TGCGCCAGCAGCTTGGAGGGACTAGCGGGGGGAGAGACCCAGTACTTC; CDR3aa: CASSLEGLAGGETQYF
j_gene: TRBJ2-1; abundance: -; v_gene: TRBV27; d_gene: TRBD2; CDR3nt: TGTGCCAGCAGTTTACCGTTAGAGAGCGGGAGCTCCTACAATGAGCAGTTCTTC; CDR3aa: CASSLPLESGSSYNEQFF
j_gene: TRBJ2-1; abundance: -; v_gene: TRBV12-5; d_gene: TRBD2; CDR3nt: TGTGCTAGTGGTTTGGGGACTAGCGGGGGCCCGAATCAGCAGTTCTTC; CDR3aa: CASGLGTSGGPNQQFF
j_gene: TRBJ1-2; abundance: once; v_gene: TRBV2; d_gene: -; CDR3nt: TGTGCCAGCATCATGAATCCGGACAGACATAACTATGGCTACACCTTC; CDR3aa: CASIMNPDRHNYGYTF
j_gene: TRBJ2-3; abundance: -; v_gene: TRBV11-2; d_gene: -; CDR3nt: TGTGCCAGCAGCTCTTTAGCGTGGGATACGCAGTATTTT; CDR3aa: CASSSLAWDTQYF
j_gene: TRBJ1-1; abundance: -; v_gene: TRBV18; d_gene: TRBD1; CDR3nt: TGTGCCAGTCTCACAGGGGTAGGTTTTGGCACTGAAGCTTTCTTT; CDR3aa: CASLTGVGFGTEAFF
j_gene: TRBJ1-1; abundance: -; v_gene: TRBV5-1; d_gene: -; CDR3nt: TGCGCCAGCAGCTACCGGGACGGCACGAACACTGAAGCTTTCTTT; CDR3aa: CASSYRDGTNTEAFF
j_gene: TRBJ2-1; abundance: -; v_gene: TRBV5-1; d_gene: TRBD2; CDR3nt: TGCGCCAGCAGCTTAACTAGCGGGACGATCTCCTACAATGAGCAGTTCTTC; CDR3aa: CASSLTSGTISYNEQFF
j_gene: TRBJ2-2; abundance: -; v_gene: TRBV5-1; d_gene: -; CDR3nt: TGCGCCAGCAGCCCCGGGGGCGCGGACACCGGGGAGCTGTTTTTT; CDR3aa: CASSPGGADTGELFF
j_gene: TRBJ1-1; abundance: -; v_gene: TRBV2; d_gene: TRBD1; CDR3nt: TGTGCCAGCAGTGAAAGGGACAGGGTGAACACTGAAGCTTTCTTT; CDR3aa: CASSERDRVNTEAFF
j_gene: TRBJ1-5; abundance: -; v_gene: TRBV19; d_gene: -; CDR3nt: TGTGCCAGTAGCCTCAGGGGAGGTGGCAATCAGCCCCAGCATTTT; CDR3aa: CASSLRGGGNQPQHF
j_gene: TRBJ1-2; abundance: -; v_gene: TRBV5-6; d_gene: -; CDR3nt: TGTGCCAGCAGCTTGCCACAGGGATATGGCTACACCTTC; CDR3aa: CASSLPQGYGYTF
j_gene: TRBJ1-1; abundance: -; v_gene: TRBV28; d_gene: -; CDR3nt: TGTGCCAGCAGGACACCGGGGAACACTGAAGCTTTCTTT; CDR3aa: CASRTPGNTEAFF
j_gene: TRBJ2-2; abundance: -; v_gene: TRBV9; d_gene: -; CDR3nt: TGTGCCAGCAGCCCTCGCACCGGGGAGCTGTTTTTT; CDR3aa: CASSPRTGELFF
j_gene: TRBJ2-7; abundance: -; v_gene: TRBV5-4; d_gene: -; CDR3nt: TGTGCCAGCAGCTTGGGGCCCCCGGGGCAGACCCTACGAGAGCAGTACTTC; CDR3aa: CASSLGPPGQTLREQYF
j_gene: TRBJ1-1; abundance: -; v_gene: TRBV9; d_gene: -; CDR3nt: TGTGCCAGCAGCGCCCGATCGGGAGATCGGGGCACTGAAGCTTTCTTT; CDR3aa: CASSARSGDRGTEAFF
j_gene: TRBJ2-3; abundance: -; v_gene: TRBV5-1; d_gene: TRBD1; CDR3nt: TGCGCCAGCAGTAAGGGACAGCTGAGCACAGATACGCAGTATTTT; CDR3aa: CASSKGQLSTDTQYF
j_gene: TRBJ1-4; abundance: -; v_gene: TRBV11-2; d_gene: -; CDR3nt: TGTGCCAGCAGCACTGGTTTTCCTAATGAAAAACTGTTTTTT; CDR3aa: CASSTGFPNEKLFF
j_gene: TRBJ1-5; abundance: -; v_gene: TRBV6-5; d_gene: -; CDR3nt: TGTGCCAGCAGGCTTGGGGGGGCTAATCAGCCCCAGCATTTT; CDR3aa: CASRLGGANQPQHF
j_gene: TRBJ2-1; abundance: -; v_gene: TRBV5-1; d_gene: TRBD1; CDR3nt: TGCGCCAGTTCCCTCCGGGACAGGGTCAGGGATGAGCAGTTCTTC; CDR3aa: CASSLRDRVRDEQFF
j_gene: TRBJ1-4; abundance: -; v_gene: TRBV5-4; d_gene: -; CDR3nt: TGTGCCAGCAGTTCCGCGGGGGGGGTTGCGGGTGAAAAACTGTTTTTT; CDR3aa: CASSSAGGVAGEKLFF
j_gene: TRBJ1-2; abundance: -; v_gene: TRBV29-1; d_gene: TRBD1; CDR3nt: TGCAGCGTTAGCGATTGGGACAGGGGGCGGGCGGCCTATGGCTACACCTTC; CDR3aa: CSVSDWDRGRAAYGYTF
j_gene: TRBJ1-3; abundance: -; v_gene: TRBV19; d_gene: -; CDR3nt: TGTGCCAGTAGTGTCGGGACGAACTCTGGAAACACCATATATTTT; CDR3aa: CASSVGTNSGNTIYF
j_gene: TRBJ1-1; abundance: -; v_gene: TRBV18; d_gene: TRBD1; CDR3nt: TGTGCCAGCTCACCGCGACAGGGGAAAGTGGGAACTGAAGCTTTCTTT; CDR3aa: CASSPRQGKVGTEAFF
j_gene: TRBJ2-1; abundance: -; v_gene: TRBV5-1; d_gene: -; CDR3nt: TGCGCCAGCAGCTTGGCTGCAACGATAATTAATGAGCAGTTCTTC; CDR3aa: CASSLAATIINEQFF
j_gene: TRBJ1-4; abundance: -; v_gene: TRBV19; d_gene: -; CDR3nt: TGTGCCAGTAGGACCGGTGGGACCCCGAGTGAAAAACTGTTTTTT; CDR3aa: CASRTGGTPSEKLFF
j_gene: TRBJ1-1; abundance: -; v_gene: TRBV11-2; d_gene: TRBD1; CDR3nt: TGTGCCAGCAGCTCCCGTGACAGGGCCACTGAAGCTTTCTTT; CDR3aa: CASSSRDRATEAFF
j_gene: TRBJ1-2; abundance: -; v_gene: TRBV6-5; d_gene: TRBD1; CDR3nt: TGTGCCAGCAGCCCCGGACAGGGGGTTCCCGGCTACACCTTC; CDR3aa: CASSPGQGVPGYTF
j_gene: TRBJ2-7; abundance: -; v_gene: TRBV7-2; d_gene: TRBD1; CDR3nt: TGTGCCAGCAGCCTTAGTCGACAGGGGGTAAACGAGCAGTACTTC; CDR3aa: CASSLSRQGVNEQYF
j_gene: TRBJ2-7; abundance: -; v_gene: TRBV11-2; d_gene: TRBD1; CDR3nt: TGTGCCAGCAGCCCCGGGACAGGGAGGGGTCACGAGCAGTACTTC; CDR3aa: CASSPGTGRGHEQYF
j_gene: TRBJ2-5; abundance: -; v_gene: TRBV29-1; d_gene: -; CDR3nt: TGCAGCGTTGATGGGACGGCTCAAGAGACCCAGTACTTC; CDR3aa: CSVDGTAQETQYF